This T cell receptor beta chain is from a study of control samples from healthy donors and cancer patients. The germline CDR1 and CDR2 sequences are LGHDT and YNNKEL (reference sequence). The CDR3 contains 12 residues. With respect to this clone: At one end, the junction sequence differs from germline, possibly due to a read error.

The method was immunoSEQ multiplex PCR; TCRdb's version includes in-frame clones alone and lacks a portion of them. The sample holds 150,000 to 200,000 clones, 90% to 95% seen once. The material sequenced was blood. This TCR derives from a man aged 18 to 29 in good health. The J gene is TRBJ1-6, the V gene TRBV3-1 (or the pseudogene TRBV3-2); D not certain. CDR3 sequence (DNA): TGTGCCAGCAGCCAAGATAAGTCACCCCTCCACTTT. Encoded protein: CASSQDKSPLHF.